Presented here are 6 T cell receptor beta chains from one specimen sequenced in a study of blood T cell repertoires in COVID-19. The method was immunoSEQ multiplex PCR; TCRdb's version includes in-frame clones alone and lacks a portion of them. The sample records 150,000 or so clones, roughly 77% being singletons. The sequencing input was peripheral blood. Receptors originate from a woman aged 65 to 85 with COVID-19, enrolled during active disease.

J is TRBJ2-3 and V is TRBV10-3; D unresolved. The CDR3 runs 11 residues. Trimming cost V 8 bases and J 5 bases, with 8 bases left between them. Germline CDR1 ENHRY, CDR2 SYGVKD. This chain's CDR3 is CAISTGDTQYF. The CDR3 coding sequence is TGTGCCATCTCCACGGGAGATACGCAGTATTTT.

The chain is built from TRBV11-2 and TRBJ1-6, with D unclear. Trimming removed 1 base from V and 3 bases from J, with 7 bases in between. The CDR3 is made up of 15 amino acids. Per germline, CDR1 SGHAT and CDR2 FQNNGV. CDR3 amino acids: CASSLGGDYNSPLHF. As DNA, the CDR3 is TGTGCCAGCAGCTTAGGAGGAGACTATAATTCACCCCTCCACTTT.

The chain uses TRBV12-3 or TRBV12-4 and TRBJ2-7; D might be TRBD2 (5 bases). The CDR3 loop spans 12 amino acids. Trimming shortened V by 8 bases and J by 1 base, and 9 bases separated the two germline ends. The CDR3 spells CASGGPSYEQYF. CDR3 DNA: TGTGCCAGCGGCGGGCCATCCTACGAGCAGTACTTC.

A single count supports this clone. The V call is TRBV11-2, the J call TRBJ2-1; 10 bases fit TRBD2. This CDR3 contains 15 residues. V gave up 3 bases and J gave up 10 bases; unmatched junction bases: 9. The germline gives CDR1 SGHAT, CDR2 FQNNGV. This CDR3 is CASSFQSGGAREQFF. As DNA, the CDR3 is TGTGCCAGCAGCTTCCAAAGCGGGGGGGCGCGGGAGCAGTTCTTC.

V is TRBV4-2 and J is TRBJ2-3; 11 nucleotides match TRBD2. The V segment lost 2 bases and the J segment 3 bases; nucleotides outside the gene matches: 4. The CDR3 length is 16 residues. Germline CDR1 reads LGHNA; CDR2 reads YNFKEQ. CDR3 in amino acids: CASSQNSGGATDTQYF. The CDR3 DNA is TGTGCCAGCAGCCAAAATAGCGGGGGGGCAACAGATACGCAGTATTTT.

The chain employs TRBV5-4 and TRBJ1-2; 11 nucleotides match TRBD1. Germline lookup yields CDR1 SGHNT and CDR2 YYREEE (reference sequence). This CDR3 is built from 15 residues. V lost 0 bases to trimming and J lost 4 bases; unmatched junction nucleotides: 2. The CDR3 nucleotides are TGTGCCAGCAGCTTGGTCGGACAGGGGGCCTATGGCTACACCTTC. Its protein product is CASSLVGQGAYGYTF.